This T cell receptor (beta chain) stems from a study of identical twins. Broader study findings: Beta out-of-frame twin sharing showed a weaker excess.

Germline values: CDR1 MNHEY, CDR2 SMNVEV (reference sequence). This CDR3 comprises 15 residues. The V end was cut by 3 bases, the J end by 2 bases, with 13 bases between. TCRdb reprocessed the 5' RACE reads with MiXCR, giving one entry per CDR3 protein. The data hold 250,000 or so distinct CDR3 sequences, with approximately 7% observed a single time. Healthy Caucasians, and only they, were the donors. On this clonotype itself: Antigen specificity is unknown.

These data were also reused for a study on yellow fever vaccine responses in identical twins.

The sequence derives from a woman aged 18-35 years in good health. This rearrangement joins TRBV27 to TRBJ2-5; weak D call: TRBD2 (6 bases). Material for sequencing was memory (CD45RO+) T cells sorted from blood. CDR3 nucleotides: TGTGCCAGCAGTTTGGGGGGAGAGGAACAAGAGACCCAGTACTTC. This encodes CASSLGGEEQETQYF.